The TCR beta chain described here comes from a study of T cells in Graves' hyperthyroidism and ophthalmopathy. Authors of the study amplified TCR beta CDR3 regions from RNA transcripts. During a first-round RT-PCR of the TCR CDR3, the HTBI primer set was used. TCRdb processed the multiplex PCR reads anew with MiXCR; each CDR3 protein has one entry. Of about half a million distinct CDR3 sequences in the sample, approximately 16% were seen once. Exclusion of a patient resulted from uncontrolled infection, other autoimmune disease, pregnancy or lactation. Source material for PBMCs was about 11 ml fresh peripheral blood. Study-wide findings and caveats: In the blood, most expanded thyroid clonotypes above 0.001 appeared as well.

This clonotype showed up just once. Its antigen is not identified. Likely a read error: the CDR3 ends without its conserved phenylalanine or tryptophan. Sequenced material: blood. The clonotype was recovered from a woman aged 25 to 39 with Graves' ophthalmopathy.

The CDR3 sequence is CASSSFSSYEQYL. The DNA for the CDR3 is TGTGCCAGCAGCTCCTTTAGCTCCTACGAGCAGTACCTC. The rearrangement joins TRBV11-2 to TRBJ2-7; D ambiguous. Germline loops: CDR1 SGHAT, CDR2 FQNNGV. The CDR3 spans 13 residues. The V end was cut by 4 bases, the J end by 0 bases, with 7 bases between.